This TCR beta chain was found in a study of T cell responses to AZD1222 COVID-19 vaccine. The repertoire was sequenced with immunoSEQ multiplex PCR; TCRdb's copy has only in-frame clones and lacks some. The table lists 130,000 to 150,000 clones, about 92% of them singletons. The clonotype originates from an adult in good health. Specimen: peripheral blood, collected on day 0 of AZD1222 vaccination.

CDR3 in amino acids: CASTEMGGRTTEAFF. CDR3 nucleotide sequence: TGTGCCAGCACGGAGATGGGGGGAAGGACCACTGAAGCTTTCTTT. V gene TRBV18 combines with J gene TRBJ1-1; possibly TRBD1 for D (5 bases). Between the trimmed V and J ends, which lost 8 bases and 4 bases, there was a span of 20 bases. Germline loops: CDR1 KGHSH, CDR2 LQKENI. The CDR3 runs 15 residues.